This record looks at one T cell receptor beta chain sequence and its context. What antigen it recognizes has not been identified. Qualities for individual bases were not recorded, and no much larger clone is one base off. Library generation was performed with the immunoSEQ multiplex PCR assay. In its TCRdb copy, this immuneACCESS table keeps in-frame sequences only and misses some clones. Where compared with another copy, unresolved V genes explain less than half of these, and the others have no known cause. The sample contains roughly 56,000 clones, around 87% of them found a single time. Roughly 5% of the sample belongs to the ten largest clones. This entry is derived from a study of technical replicates of blood from a few donors (dated by TCRdb to the late 2010s). The CDR3, cysteine through phenylalanine, is 15 amino acids long. Only CDR3 DNA is held: 45 bases, read in frame from base 1. The germline V gene supplies CDR1 LGHNT and CDR2 FRNRAP. Here V drops 6 bases and J drops 4 bases, and the junction holds 9 bases not matched to any gene.

This clonotype was sampled from a human donor in good health. Some clones in this sample may be carry-over from other donors' samples. The chain uses TRBV12-5 and TRBJ2-5; 9 bases in between match TRBD2. Sequenced sample: PBMCs. In nucleotides, the sequence is TGTGCTAGTGGCATGGGTTTAGCGGGAGCAGAGACCCAGTACTTC. The resulting protein is CASGMGLAGAETQYF.